This TCR beta chain stems from a study of cytomegalovirus exposure and HLA in healthy donors. In regard to this clone: What it binds is not known.

PCR involved 60 Vbeta and 13 Jbeta primers. This table comes from immunoSEQ multiplex PCR, and its TCRdb copy is limited to in-frame clones, with some not included. The data contain 95,000 to 100,000 clones, around four fifths of them seen just once; the ten biggest clones take up roughly 4%. Study-wide results and caveats: Reportedly, cytomegalovirus status was diagnosed with high sensitivity and specificity.

This CDR3 comprises 13 residues. The trim removed 3 bases at V and 3 bases at J, leaving 1 base unmatched. Looked up from germline, CDR1 is KGHSH and CDR2 is LQKENI. This clonotype was obtained from a man aged 35 to 55 in good health and CMV-seronegative. The specimen sequenced was PBMCs. J is TRBJ1-2 and V is TRBV18; 7 bases map to TRBD1. CDR3 loop: CASSPDRDYGYTF. Written as DNA, the CDR3 is TGTGCCAGCTCACCTGACAGGGACTATGGCTACACCTTC.